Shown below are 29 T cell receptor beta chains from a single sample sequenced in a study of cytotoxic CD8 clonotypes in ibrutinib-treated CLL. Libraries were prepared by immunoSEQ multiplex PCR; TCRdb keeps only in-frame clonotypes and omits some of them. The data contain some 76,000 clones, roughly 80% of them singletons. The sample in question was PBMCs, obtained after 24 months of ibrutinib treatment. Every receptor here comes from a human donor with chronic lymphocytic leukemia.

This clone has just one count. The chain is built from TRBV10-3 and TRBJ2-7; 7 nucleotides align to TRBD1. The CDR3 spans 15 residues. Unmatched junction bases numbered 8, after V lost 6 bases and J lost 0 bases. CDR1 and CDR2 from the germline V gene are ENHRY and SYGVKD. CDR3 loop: CAIRRQGQSSYEQYF. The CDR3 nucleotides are TGTGCCATCAGGCGACAGGGACAGAGCTCCTACGAGCAGTACTTC.

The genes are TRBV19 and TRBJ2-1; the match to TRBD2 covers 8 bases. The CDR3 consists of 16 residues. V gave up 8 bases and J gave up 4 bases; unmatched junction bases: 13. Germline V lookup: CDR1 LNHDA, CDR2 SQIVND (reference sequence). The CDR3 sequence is CASSKQRLALYNEQFF. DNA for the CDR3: TGTGCCAGTTCAAAACAAAGACTAGCGTTGTACAATGAGCAGTTCTTC.

CDR3 amino acids: CASRKPGSVTEAFF. CDR3 DNA sequence: TGTGCCAGCAGAAAGCCCGGGAGTGTCACTGAAGCTTTCTTT. The rearrangement uses TRBV2 and TRBJ1-1; unclear D gene. Trimming cost V 6 bases and J 4 bases, with 15 bases left between them. The CDR3 runs 14 residues. Germline V gives CDR1 SNHLY, CDR2 FYNNEI.

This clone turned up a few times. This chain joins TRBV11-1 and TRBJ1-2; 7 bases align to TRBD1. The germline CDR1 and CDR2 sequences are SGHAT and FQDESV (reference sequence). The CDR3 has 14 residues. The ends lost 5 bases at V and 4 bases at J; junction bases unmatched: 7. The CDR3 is CASSPTGPVYGYTF. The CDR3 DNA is TGTGCCAGCAGCCCGACAGGGCCCGTCTATGGCTACACCTTC.

The CDR3 DNA reads TGCGCCAGCAGCCAAGATGGGGGGACAGGAATTGCCCTATCCTACAATGAGCAGTTCTTC. It translates to CASSQDGGTGIALSYNEQFF. The chain combines TRBV4-1 with TRBJ2-1; 8 bases line up with TRBD1. Germline lookup yields CDR1 MGHRA and CDR2 YSYEKL. There are 20 residues in the CDR3. Trimming at V came to 0 bases and at J to 1 base, leaving 14 bases not matched to a gene.

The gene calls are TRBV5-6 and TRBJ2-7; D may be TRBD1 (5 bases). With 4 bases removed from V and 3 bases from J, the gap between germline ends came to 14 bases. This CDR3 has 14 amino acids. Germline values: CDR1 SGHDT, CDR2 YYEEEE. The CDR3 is CASSRAAGHYEQYF. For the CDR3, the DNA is TGTGCCAGCAGCCGGGCGGCAGGGCACTACGAGCAGTACTTC.

The CDR3 protein is CASSLDQAATYEQYF. The CDR3 region has the DNA TGTGCCAGCAGCTTAGATCAGGCGGCCACTTACGAGCAGTACTTC. The chain employs TRBV11-2 and TRBJ2-7, with D uncertain. The germline gives CDR1 SGHAT, CDR2 FQNNGV. CDR3 length: 15 amino acids. V was clipped by 0 bases and J by 4 bases, with 13 bases between them. Combining the CDR3 with reference TRBV11-2 and TRBJ2-7 gives the whole variable domain EAGVAQSPRYKIIEKRQSVAFWCNPISGHATLYWYQQILGQGPKLLIQFQNNGVVDDSQLPKDRFSAERLKGVDSTLKIQPAKLEDSAVYLCASSLDQAATYEQYFGPGTRLTVT.

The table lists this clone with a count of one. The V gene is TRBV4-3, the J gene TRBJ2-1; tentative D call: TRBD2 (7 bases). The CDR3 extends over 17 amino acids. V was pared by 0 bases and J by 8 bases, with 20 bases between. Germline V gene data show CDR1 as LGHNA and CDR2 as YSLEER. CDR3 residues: CASSQDMGGADIDEQFF. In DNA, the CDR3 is TGCGCCAGCAGCCAAGATATGGGGGGGGCGGATATCGATGAGCAGTTCTTC.

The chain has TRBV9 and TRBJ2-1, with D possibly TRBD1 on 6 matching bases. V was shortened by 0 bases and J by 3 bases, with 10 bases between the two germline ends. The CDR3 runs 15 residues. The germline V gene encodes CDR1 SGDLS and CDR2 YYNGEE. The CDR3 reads CASSVDPRGYNEQFF. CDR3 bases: TGTGCCAGCAGCGTAGACCCCAGGGGCTACAATGAGCAGTTCTTC.

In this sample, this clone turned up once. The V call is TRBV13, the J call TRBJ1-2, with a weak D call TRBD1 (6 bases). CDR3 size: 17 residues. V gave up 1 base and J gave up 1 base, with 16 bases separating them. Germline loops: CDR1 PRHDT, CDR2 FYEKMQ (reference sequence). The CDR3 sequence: CASSLDRRGAGNYGYTF. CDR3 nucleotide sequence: TGTGCCAGCAGCTTAGACCGCCGGGGGGCTGGTAACTATGGCTACACCTTC. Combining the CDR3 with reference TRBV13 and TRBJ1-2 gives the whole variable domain AAGVIQSPRHLIKEKRETATLKCYPIPRHDTVYWYQQGPGQDPQFLISFYEKMQSDKGSIPDRFSAQQFSDYHSELNMSSLELGDSALYFCASSLDRRGAGNYGYTFGSGTRLTVV.

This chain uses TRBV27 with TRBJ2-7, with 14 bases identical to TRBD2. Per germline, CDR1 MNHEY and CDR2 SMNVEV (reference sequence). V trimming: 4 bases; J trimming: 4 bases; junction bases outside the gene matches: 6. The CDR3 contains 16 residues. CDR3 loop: CASSSGTSGRRYEQYF. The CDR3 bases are TGTGCCAGCAGTTCTGGGACTAGCGGGAGAAGGTACGAGCAGTACTTC.

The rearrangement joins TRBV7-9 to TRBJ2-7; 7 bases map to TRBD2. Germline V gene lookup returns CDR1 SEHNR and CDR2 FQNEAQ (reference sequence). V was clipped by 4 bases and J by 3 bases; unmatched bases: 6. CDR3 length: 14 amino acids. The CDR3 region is CASSYGTINYEQYF. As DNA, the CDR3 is TGTGCCAGCAGCTACGGGACTATCAACTACGAGCAGTACTTC.

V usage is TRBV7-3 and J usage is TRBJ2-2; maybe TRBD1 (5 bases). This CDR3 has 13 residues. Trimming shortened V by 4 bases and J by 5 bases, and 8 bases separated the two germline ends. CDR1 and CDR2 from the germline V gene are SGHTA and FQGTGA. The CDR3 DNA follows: TGTGCCAGCAGCTCAGGGTTTACCGGGGAGCTGTTTTTT. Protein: CASSSGFTGELFF.

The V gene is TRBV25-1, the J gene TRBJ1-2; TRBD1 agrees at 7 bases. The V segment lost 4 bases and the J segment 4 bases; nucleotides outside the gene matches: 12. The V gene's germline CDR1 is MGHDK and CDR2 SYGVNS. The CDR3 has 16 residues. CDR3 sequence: CASSGPAEGAGYGYTF. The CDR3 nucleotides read TGTGCCAGCAGTGGGCCGGCCGAGGGGGCCGGCTATGGCTACACCTTC.

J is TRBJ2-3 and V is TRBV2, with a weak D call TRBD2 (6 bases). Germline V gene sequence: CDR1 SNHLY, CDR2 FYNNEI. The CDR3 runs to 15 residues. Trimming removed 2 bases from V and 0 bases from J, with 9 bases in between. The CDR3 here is CASSEPGDSTDTQYF. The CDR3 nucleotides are TGTGCCAGCAGTGAACCGGGGGATAGCACAGATACGCAGTATTTT.

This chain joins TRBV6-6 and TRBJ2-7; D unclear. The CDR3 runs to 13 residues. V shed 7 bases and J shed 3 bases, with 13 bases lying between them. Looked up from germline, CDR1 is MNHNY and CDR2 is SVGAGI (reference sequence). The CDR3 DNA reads TGTGCCAGCAAGCAGAGAACTTACTACGAGCAGTACTTC. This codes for CASKQRTYYEQYF.

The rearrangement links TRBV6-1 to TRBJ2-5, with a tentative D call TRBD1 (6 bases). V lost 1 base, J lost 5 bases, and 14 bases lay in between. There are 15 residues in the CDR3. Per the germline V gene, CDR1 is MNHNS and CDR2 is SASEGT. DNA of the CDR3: TGTGCCAGCAGTGAAGTCTACAGGGCCTGGGAGACCCAGTACTTC. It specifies CASSEVYRAWETQYF.

The CDR3 DNA reads as TGTGCCAGCAGCAGGGACAGGGCTTACAATGAGCAGTTCTTC. It codes for CASSRDRAYNEQFF. This chain joins TRBV2 and TRBJ2-1; 9 positions agree with TRBD1. The ends lost 6 bases at V and 4 bases at J; junction bases unmatched: 4. The CDR3 is made up of 14 amino acids. CDR1 and CDR2 (germline): SNHLY, FYNNEI.

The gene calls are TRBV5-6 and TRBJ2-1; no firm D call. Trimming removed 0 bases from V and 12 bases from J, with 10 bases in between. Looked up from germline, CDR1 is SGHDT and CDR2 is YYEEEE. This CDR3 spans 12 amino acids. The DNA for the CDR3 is TGTGCCAGCAGCTTGGCCTTGGGCGTGCAGTTCTTC. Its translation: CASSLALGVQFF.

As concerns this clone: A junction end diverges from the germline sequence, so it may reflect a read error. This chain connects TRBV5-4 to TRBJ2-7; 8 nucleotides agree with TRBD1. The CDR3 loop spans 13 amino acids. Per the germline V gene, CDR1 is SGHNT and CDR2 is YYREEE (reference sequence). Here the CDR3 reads CASSLAGTGFQGF. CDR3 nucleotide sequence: TGTGCCAGCAGCTTGGCAGGGACAGGCTTTCAGGGCTTC.

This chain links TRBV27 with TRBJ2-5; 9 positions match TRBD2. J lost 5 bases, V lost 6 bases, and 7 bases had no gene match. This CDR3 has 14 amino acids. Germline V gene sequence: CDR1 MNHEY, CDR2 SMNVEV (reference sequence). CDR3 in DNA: TGTGCCAGCAGCCCCATTGCGGGGGGGGAGACCCAGTACTTC. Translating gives CASSPIAGGETQYF.

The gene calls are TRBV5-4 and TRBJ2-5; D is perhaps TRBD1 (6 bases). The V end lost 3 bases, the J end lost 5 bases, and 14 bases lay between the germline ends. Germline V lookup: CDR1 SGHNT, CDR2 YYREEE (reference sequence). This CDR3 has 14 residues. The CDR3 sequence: CASSSPGQRETQYF. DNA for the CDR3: TGTGCCAGCAGCTCGCCGGGACAAAGGGAGACCCAGTACTTC. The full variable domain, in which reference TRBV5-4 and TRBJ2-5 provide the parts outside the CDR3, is ETGVTQSPTHLIKTRGQQVTLRCSSQSGHNTVSWYQQALGQGPQFIFQYYREEENGRGNFPPRFSGLQFPNYSSELNVNALELDDSALYLCASSSPGQRETQYFGPGTRLLVL.

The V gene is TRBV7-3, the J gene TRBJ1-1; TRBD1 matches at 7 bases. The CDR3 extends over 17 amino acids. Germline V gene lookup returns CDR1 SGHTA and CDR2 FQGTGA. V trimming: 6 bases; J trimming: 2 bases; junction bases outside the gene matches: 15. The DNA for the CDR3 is TGTGCCAGCAGTTACCTTACCCCGGACAGGACCAACACTGAAGCTTTCTTT. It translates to CASSYLTPDRTNTEAFF.

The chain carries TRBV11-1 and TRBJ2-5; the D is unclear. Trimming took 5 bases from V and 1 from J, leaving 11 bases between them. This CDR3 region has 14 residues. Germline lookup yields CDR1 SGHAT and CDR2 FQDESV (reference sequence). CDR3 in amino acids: CASSLEKIQETQYF. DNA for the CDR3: TGTGCCAGCAGCCTAGAAAAGATCCAAGAGACCCAGTACTTC.

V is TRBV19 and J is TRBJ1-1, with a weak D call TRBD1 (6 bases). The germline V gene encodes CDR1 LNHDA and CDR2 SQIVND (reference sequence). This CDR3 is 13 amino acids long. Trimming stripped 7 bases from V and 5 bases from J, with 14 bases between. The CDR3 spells CASTKDSQTEAFF. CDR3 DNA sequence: TGTGCCAGTACAAAGGACAGCCAGACTGAAGCTTTCTTT.

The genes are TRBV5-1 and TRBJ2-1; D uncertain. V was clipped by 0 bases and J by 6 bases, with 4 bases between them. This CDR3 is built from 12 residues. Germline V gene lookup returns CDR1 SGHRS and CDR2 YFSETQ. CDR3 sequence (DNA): TGCGCCAGCAGCTTGGTCCTCAATGAGCAGTTCTTC. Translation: CASSLVLNEQFF.

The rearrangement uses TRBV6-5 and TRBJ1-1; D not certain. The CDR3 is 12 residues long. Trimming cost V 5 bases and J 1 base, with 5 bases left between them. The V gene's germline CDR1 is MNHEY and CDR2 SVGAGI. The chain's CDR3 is CASSRRNTEAFF. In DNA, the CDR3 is TGTGCCAGCAGTCGACGGAACACTGAAGCTTTCTTT.

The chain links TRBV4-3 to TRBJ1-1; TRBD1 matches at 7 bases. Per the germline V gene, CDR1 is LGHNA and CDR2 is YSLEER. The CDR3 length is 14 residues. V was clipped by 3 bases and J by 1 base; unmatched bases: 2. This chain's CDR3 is CASSQYRGNTEAFF. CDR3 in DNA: TGCGCCAGCAGCCAGTACAGGGGGAACACTGAAGCTTTCTTT.

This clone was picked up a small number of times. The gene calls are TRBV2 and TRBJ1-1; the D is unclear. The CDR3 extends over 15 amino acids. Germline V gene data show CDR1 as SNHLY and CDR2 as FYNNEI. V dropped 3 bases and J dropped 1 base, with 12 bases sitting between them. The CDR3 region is CASSEAMGSNTEAFF. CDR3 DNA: TGTGCCAGCAGTGAGGCGATGGGCTCGAACACTGAAGCTTTCTTT.